The 27 T cell receptor beta chains below all came from one sample that was sequenced in a study of OX40 agonist ivuxolimab in advanced cancers. Method: immunoSEQ multiplex PCR; TCRdb's copy keeps in-frame clones and lacks some. Of around 46,000 clones listed, approximately 88% are singletons. This specimen consisted of CD4+ or CD8+ T cells sorted from blood, obtained in a trial of the OX40 agonist ivuxolimab. These receptors originate from an adult with an advanced solid tumor such as melanoma, head and neck, liver or kidney cancer.

Only one count was recorded for this clone. This chain uses TRBV13 with TRBJ2-2; tentative D call: TRBD2 (5 bases). CDR3 length: 13 residues. Trimming cost V 4 bases and J 6 bases, with 9 bases left between them. Germline values: CDR1 PRHDT, CDR2 FYEKMQ (reference sequence). The CDR3 region has the DNA TGTGCCAGCAGCTCCGGACTGGCCGGGGAGCTGTTTTTT. This codes for CASSSGLAGELFF.

The chain recombines TRBV7-8 with TRBJ2-7; 7 bases line up with TRBD1. V trimming: 5 bases; J trimming: 3 bases; junction bases outside the gene matches: 7. CDR1 and CDR2 (germline): SGHVS, FQNEAQ. The CDR3 consists of 14 residues. The CDR3 DNA follows: TGTGCCAGCAGCCTAAGACAGGGTAGCTACGAGCAGTACTTC. As protein: CASSLRQGSYEQYF.

The chain links TRBV7-9 to TRBJ2-7; D tentatively fits TRBD1 or TRBD2 (5 bases each). V lost 5 bases and J 6 bases, leaving 29 bases between the germline ends. Germline V lookup: CDR1 SEHNR, CDR2 FQNEAQ (reference sequence). The CDR3 covers 18 residues. In DNA, the CDR3 is TGTGCCAGCAGCCAGGGTCGGGACCCCATCCCGCGGGTGGGCGAGCAGTACTTC. Protein product: CASSQGRDPIPRVGEQYF.

The chain recombines TRBV6-5 with TRBJ2-5, with D possibly TRBD2 on 6 matching bases. The CDR3 runs 13 residues. V lost 7 bases to trimming and J lost 5 bases, with 14 bases between them. Germline CDR1 MNHEY, CDR2 SVGAGI. CDR3 sequence reads: CASTRSAGETQYF. The CDR3 DNA is TGTGCCAGCACGAGGAGCGCGGGGGAGACCCAGTACTTC.

V usage is TRBV28 and J usage is TRBJ1-2; D not certain. V shed 6 bases and J shed 2 bases, with 7 bases lying between them. Germline V lookup: CDR1 MDHEN, CDR2 SYDVKM. The CDR3 runs 12 residues. CDR3 coding DNA: TGTGCCAGCAGGAGGGCGAACTATGGCTACACCTTC. Translating it yields CASRRANYGYTF.

The chain recombines TRBV19 with TRBJ1-1; D might be TRBD1 (6 bases). Deletions cut 3 bases from V and 7 bases from J, with 12 bases between. The germline gives CDR1 LNHDA, CDR2 SQIVND (reference sequence). This CDR3 contains 13 residues. The CDR3 reads CASSIPGGHEAFF. CDR3 sequence (DNA): TGTGCCAGTAGTATCCCGGGGGGGCATGAAGCTTTCTTT.

This clone was counted between two and nine times. The rearrangement uses TRBV9 and TRBJ2-2; D is uncertain. Germline-derived CDR1 and CDR2 are SGDLS and YYNGEE. V dropped 0 bases and J dropped 3 bases, with 3 bases sitting between them. There are 13 residues in the CDR3. This CDR3 reads CASSVGDTGELFF. The CDR3 nucleotides read TGTGCCAGCAGCGTAGGAGACACCGGGGAGCTGTTTTTT.

The chain combines TRBV4-2 with TRBJ1-2; D is perhaps TRBD1 (6 bases). The CDR3 covers 15 residues. Germline assignment: CDR1 LGHNA and CDR2 YNFKEQ. V was clipped by 2 bases and J by 8 bases, with 18 bases between them. CDR3 nucleotides: TGTGCCAGCAGCCAACGGACCGGGACACCCGTCGGCTACACCTTC. This translates into CASSQRTGTPVGYTF.

The chain is built from TRBV7-9 and TRBJ2-3; TRBD2 agrees at 13 bases. The CDR3 is 16 residues long. CDR1 SEHNR and CDR2 FQNEAQ come from the germline V gene (reference sequence). After removal of 5 bases from V and 6 bases from J, the junction contained 8 bases not matched to a gene. The CDR3 DNA reads TGTGCCAGCAGCCATGGGACTAGCGGGAAGAGGGATACGCAGTATTTT. This translates into CASSHGTSGKRDTQYF. Complete variable domain (other parts from reference TRBV7-9 and TRBJ2-3): DTGVSQNPRHKITKRGQNVTFRCDPISEHNRLYWYRQTLGQGPEFLTYFQNEAQLEKSRLLSDRFSAERPKGSFSTLEIQRTEQGDSAMYLCASSHGTSGKRDTQYFGPGTRLTVL.

The chain employs TRBV28 and TRBJ1-1; TRBD1 aligns across 8 bases. V was clipped by 2 bases and J by 4 bases; unmatched bases: 6. The CDR3 length is 15 residues. Looked up from germline, CDR1 is MDHEN and CDR2 is SYDVKM. The CDR3 bases are TGTGCCAGCAGTTTAATGACAGGGGCGGGCACTGAAGCTTTCTTT. Its protein is CASSLMTGAGTEAFF.

The gene calls are TRBV28 and TRBJ1-1, with TRBD1 as a possible D gene (5 bases). The CDR3 length is 14 residues. V lost 5 bases, J lost 6 bases, and 16 bases lay in between. Germline loops: CDR1 MDHEN, CDR2 SYDVKM. CDR3 loop: CASSPLGGAAEAFF. The CDR3 nucleotides are TGTGCCAGCAGTCCTTTGGGAGGGGCAGCTGAAGCTTTCTTT.

The gene calls are TRBV4-1 and TRBJ2-7; D is unresolved. The CDR3 extends over 16 amino acids. Per the germline V gene, CDR1 is MGHRA and CDR2 is YSYEKL. V lost 0 bases, J lost 0 bases, and 12 bases lay in between. The CDR3 protein is CASSQEYLTSSYEQYF. CDR3 sequence (DNA): TGCGCCAGCAGCCAAGAATACCTAACCTCCTCCTACGAGCAGTACTTC.

V gene TRBV19 combines with J gene TRBJ2-5; D might be TRBD1 (6 bases). This CDR3 has 14 amino acids. CDR1 and CDR2 (germline): LNHDA, SQIVND (reference sequence). V was pared by 2 bases and J by 3 bases, with 10 bases between. Here the CDR3 DNA reads TGTGCCAGTAGTATAATCGGGACAAAAGAGACCCAGTACTTC. It translates to CASSIIGTKETQYF.

V and J are TRBV5-8 and TRBJ2-5; 9 bases fit TRBD2. The CDR3 runs 16 residues. Per the germline V gene, CDR1 is SGHTS and CDR2 is YDEGEE. Trimming removed 0 bases from V and 5 bases from J; junction bases left unmatched: 8. In nucleotides, the CDR3 is TGTGCCAGCAGCTTGGGGGCGGGGGGGCCGGAGGAGACCCAGTACTTC. As protein: CASSLGAGGPEETQYF.

This chain connects TRBV6-4 to TRBJ1-2; the D is unclear. This CDR3 is 10 amino acids long. V was pared by 9 bases and J by 8 bases, with 10 bases between. Germline V gives CDR1 MRHNA, CDR2 SNTAGT. In DNA form, the CDR3 reads TGTGCCAGGGCGTGGGGAGGCTACACCTTC. Residues: CARAWGGYTF.

This chain links TRBV11-2 with TRBJ1-5; D gene unclear. Trimming pared 1 base from V and 9 bases from J, leaving 10 bases between. This CDR3 is 13 amino acids long. Germline CDR1 SGHAT, CDR2 FQNNGV. The CDR3 coding sequence is TGTGCCAGCAGCTTAGGGGATTCCTCGCCCCAGCATTTT. Translating it yields CASSLGDSSPQHF.

This clone was detected once. The genes are TRBV6-5 and TRBJ2-7, with D possibly TRBD2 on 5 matching bases. The germline V gene encodes CDR1 MNHEY and CDR2 SVGAGI. The V and J ends lost 3 bases and 7 bases respectively, with 7 bases between them. This CDR3 has 11 amino acids. CDR3 sequence reads: CASSYGSEQYF. In DNA form, the CDR3 reads TGTGCCAGCAGTTATGGGAGTGAGCAGTACTTC.

V and J are TRBV15 and TRBJ2-1; TRBD1 aligns across 7 bases. In germline, CDR1 is LNHNV, CDR2 YYDKDF (reference sequence). This CDR3 comprises 16 residues. V lost 3 bases and J lost 2; bases outside the gene matches: 7. For the CDR3, the DNA is TGTGCCACCAGCAGGTCCGACAGGGAGCCCTACAATGAGCAGTTCTTC. This gives the protein CATSRSDREPYNEQFF.

CDR3 region: CASSLLTGANQPQHF. CDR3 nucleotides: TGTGCCAGCAGTTTACTTACAGGGGCCAATCAGCCCCAGCATTTT. The chain links TRBV28 to TRBJ1-5; TRBD1 aligns across 7 bases. The junction had 4 bases not matched to a gene; V was cut back by 2 bases and J by 3 bases. Germline CDR1 MDHEN, CDR2 SYDVKM. This CDR3 contains 15 residues.

The chain employs TRBV11-2 and TRBJ2-1; no reliable D call. Germline-derived CDR1 and CDR2 are SGHAT and FQNNGV. This CDR3 is built from 12 residues. Trimming cost V 1 base and J 6 bases, with 4 bases left between them. The CDR3 loop reads CASSLVPNEQFF. The CDR3 bases are TGTGCCAGCAGCTTAGTGCCCAATGAGCAGTTCTTC.

J is TRBJ2-1 and V is TRBV27, with a weak D call TRBD1 (5 bases). Looked up from germline, CDR1 is MNHEY and CDR2 is SMNVEV (reference sequence). This CDR3 comprises 14 residues. The germline V and J ends were trimmed by 4 bases and 1 base, with 8 bases remaining between them. CDR3 protein: CASSSQGSYNEQFF. The CDR3, as DNA: TGTGCCAGCAGTTCCCAGGGTTCCTACAATGAGCAGTTCTTC.

The rearrangement joins TRBV4-1 to TRBJ2-7, with 7 bases matching TRBD2. The CDR3 spans 14 residues. From germline, CDR1 is MGHRA and CDR2 YSYEKL. The trim removed 5 bases at V and 1 base at J, leaving 5 bases unmatched. Here the CDR3 reads CASSSSSGSYEQYF. DNA for the CDR3: TGCGCCAGCAGCTCTTCTAGCGGATCCTACGAGCAGTACTTC.

J is TRBJ1-2 and V is TRBV5-1, with D hard to call. This CDR3 is built from 15 residues. Germline loops: CDR1 SGHRS, CDR2 YFSETQ. The ends were cut back, 1 base at V and 1 base at J, with 11 bases in the middle. The CDR3 protein is CASSLFGPLNYGYTF. The CDR3 DNA reads TGCGCCAGCAGCTTGTTCGGGCCCCTTAACTATGGCTACACCTTC.

The rearrangement uses TRBV5-6 and TRBJ1-2, with TRBD1 matching over 7 bases. There are 15 residues in the CDR3. Germline-derived CDR1 and CDR2 are SGHDT and YYEEEE. Trimming removed 0 bases from V and 0 bases from J; junction bases left unmatched: 2. Written as DNA, the CDR3 is TGTGCCAGCAGCTTGGGGGGGACAGCTAACTATGGCTACACCTTC. As protein: CASSLGGTANYGYTF.

The chain links TRBV5-1 to TRBJ2-1; D could derive from TRBD1 or TRBD2 (5 bases each). The V gene lost 3 bases and the J gene lost 4 bases, with 11 bases spanning the gap. Germline V lookup: CDR1 SGHRS, CDR2 YFSETQ. The length of the CDR3 is 14 residues. The CDR3 DNA follows: TGCGCCAGCAGCTCTGAGTGGGGGTACAATGAGCAGTTCTTC. Protein sequence: CASSSEWGYNEQFF.

V is TRBV5-1 and J is TRBJ2-5; D is undetermined. The CDR3 sequence is 15 residues long. V was pared by 4 bases and J by 4 bases, with 17 bases between. The germline gives CDR1 SGHRS, CDR2 YFSETQ. In DNA form, the CDR3 reads TGCGCCAGCAGCCTCCAACTCCCCTCGTCAGAGACCCAGTACTTC. As protein: CASSLQLPSSETQYF.

V gene TRBV4-1 combines with J gene TRBJ1-4; D call uncertain. Germline lookup yields CDR1 MGHRA and CDR2 YSYEKL. CDR3 length: 16 amino acids. Trimming pared 1 base from V and 0 bases from J, leaving 9 bases between. The CDR3 coding sequence is TGCGCCAGCAGCCAAGCTCCATCCGCAACTAATGAAAAACTGTTTTTT. Protein product: CASSQAPSATNEKLFF.